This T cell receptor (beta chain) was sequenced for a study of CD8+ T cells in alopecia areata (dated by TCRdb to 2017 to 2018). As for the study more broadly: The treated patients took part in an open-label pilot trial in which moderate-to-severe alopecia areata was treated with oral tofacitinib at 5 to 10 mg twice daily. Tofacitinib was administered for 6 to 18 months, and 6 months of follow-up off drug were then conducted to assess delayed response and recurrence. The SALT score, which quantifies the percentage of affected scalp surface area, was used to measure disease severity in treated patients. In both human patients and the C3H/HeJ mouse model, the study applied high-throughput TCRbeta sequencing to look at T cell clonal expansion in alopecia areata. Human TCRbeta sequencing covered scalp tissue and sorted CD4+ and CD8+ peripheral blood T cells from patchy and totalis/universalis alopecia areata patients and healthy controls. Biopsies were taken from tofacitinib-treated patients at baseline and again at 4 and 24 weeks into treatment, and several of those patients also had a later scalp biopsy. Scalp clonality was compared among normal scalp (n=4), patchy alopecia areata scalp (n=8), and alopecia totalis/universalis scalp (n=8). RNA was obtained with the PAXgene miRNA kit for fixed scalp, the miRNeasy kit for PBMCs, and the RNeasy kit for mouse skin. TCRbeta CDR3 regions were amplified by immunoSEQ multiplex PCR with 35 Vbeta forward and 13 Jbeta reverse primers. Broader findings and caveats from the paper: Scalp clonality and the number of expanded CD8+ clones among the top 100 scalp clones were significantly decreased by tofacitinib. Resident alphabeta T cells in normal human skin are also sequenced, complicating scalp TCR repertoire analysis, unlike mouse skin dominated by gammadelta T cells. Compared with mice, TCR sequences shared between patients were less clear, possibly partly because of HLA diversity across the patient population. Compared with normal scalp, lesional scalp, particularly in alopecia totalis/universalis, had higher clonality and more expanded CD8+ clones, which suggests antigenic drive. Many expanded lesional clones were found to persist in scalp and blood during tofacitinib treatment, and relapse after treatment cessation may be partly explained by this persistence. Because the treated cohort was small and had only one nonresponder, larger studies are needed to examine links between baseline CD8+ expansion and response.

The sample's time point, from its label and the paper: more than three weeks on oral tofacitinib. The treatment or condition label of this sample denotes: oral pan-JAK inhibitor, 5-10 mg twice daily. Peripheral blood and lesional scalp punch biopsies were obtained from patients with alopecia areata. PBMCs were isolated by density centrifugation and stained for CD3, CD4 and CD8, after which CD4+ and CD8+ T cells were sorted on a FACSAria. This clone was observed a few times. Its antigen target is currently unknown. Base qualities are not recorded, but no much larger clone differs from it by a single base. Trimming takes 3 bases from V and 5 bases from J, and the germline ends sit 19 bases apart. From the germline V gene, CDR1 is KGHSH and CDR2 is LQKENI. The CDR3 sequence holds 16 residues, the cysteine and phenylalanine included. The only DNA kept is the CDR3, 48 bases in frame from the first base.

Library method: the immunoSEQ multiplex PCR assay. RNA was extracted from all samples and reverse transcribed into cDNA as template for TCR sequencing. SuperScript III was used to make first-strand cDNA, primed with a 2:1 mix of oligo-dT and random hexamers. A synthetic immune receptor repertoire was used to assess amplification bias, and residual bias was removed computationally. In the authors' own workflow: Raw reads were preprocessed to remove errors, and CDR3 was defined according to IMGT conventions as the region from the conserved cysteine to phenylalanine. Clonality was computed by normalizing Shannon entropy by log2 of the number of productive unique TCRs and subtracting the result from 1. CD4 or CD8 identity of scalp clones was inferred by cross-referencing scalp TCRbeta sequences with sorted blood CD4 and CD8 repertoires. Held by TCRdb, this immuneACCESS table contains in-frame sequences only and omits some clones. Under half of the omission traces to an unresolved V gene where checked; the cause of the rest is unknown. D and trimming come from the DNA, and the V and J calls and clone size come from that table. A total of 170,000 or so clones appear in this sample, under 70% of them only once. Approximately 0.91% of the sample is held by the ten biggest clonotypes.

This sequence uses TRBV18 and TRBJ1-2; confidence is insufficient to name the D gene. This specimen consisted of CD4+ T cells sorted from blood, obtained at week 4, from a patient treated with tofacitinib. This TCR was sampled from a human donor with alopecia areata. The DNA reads TGTGCCAGCTCACCGCCAACCACGGCAGCACAGTATGGCTACACCTTC. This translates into CASSPPTTAAQYGYTF.